Listed below are T cell receptor beta chains from one sample, sequenced in a study of beta chain features in type 1 diabetes. The table came from immunoSEQ multiplex PCR; TCRdb's copy has only in-frame clones and leaves some out. The table includes 450,000 to 550,000 clones, about 32% detected once. Sequenced sample: naive CD4+ T cells from blood. The source of these receptors is a man aged 18-30 years in good health. Both conserved end residues are part of each CDR3. D genes are given only for firm matches. Clone size is stated in some rows and not others, as once, few, many or a class when expanded.

d_call: NA
clone_size: NA
j_call: TRBJ2-7
v_call: TRBV30
cdr3_nt: TGTGCCTGGAGTGAACCGGGCAGGGGCTTCTGGGGGCAGTACTTC
cdr3_aa: CAWSEPGRGFWGQYF

d_call: TRBD2
clone_size: few
j_call: TRBJ2-7
v_call: TRBV13
cdr3_nt: TGTGCCAGCAGCTTCGTCGCTAGCGGGACCTACGAGCAGTACTTC
cdr3_aa: CASSFVASGTYEQYF

d_call: NA
clone_size: NA
j_call: TRBJ1-3
v_call: TRBV12-5
cdr3_nt: TGTGCTAGTGGTTTCGGGACGTCTGGAAACACCATATATTTT
cdr3_aa: CASGFGTSGNTIYF

d_call: TRBD1
clone_size: NA
j_call: TRBJ2-7
v_call: TRBV25-1
cdr3_nt: TGTGCCAGCAGTGAATCTCCGGGACAGAGCCGCTCCTACGAGCAGTACTTC
cdr3_aa: CASSESPGQSRSYEQYF

d_call: NA
clone_size: NA
j_call: TRBJ2-4
v_call: TRBV30
cdr3_nt: TGTGCCTGGAGTGTATACAGGGAGACCTATTATGGCATTCAGTACTTC
cdr3_aa: CAWSVYRETYYGIQYF

d_call: NA
clone_size: NA
j_call: TRBJ2-2
v_call: TRBV15
cdr3_nt: TGTGCCACCAGCACCCGGGCCCTGGCGGACACCGGGGAGCTGTTTTTT
cdr3_aa: CATSTRALADTGELFF

d_call: TRBD1
clone_size: NA
j_call: TRBJ2-5
v_call: TRBV30
cdr3_nt: TGTGCCTTTTGGGCTAGGGGGCTGGAGACCCAGTACTTC
cdr3_aa: CAFWARGLETQYF

d_call: NA
clone_size: NA
j_call: TRBJ1-5
v_call: TRBV30
cdr3_nt: TGTGCCTGGAGTGTAACAGGGAGTCAGCCCCAGCATTTT
cdr3_aa: CAWSVTGSQPQHF

d_call: NA
clone_size: few
j_call: TRBJ2-5
v_call: TRBV10-3
cdr3_nt: TGTGCCATCAGTGAGTCGAAGACCGAGGGGGACCAGTACTTC
cdr3_aa: CAISESKTEGDQYF

d_call: TRBD2
clone_size: NA
j_call: TRBJ2-4
v_call: TRBV27
cdr3_nt: TGTGCCACCAGTAGCGGGAATCAAAACATTCAGTACTTC
cdr3_aa: CATSSGNQNIQYF

d_call: NA
clone_size: few
j_call: TRBJ2-3
v_call: TRBV7-9
cdr3_nt: TGTGCCAGCAGCACAGACCTGGGAGGCACAGATACGCAGTATTTT
cdr3_aa: CASSTDLGGTDTQYF

d_call: NA
clone_size: few
j_call: TRBJ2-7
v_call: TRBV18
cdr3_nt: TGTGCCAGCTCTCCACCTAGCAACTACGAGCAGTACTTC
cdr3_aa: CASSPPSNYEQYF

d_call: NA
clone_size: NA
j_call: TRBJ2-7
v_call: TRBV21-1
cdr3_nt: TGTGCCAGCAGCCCCAGCCGGGACCAGAAATCCTACGAGCAGTACTTC
cdr3_aa: CASSPSRDQKSYEQYF

d_call: TRBD2
clone_size: NA
j_call: TRBJ2-1
v_call: TRBV4-3
cdr3_nt: TGCGCCAGCAGCTCCCTAGCGGGAACCTACAATGAGCAGTTCTTC
cdr3_aa: CASSSLAGTYNEQFF

d_call: TRBD1
clone_size: few
j_call: TRBJ2-5
v_call: TRBV9
cdr3_nt: TGTGCCAGCAGCCAGGGGACAGGGGGCCAAGAGACCCAGTACTTC
cdr3_aa: CASSQGTGGQETQYF

d_call: TRBD2
clone_size: NA
j_call: TRBJ2-1
v_call: TRBV4-3
cdr3_nt: TGCGCCAGCAGCCAGGACGCGGGAGGGGGGAATGAGCAGTTCTTC
cdr3_aa: CASSQDAGGGNEQFF

d_call: NA
clone_size: NA
j_call: TRBJ1-1
v_call: TRBV6-6
cdr3_nt: TGTGCCAGCAGTTACTCGAAAGGGACTGGCACTGAAGCTTTCTTT
cdr3_aa: CASSYSKGTGTEAFF

d_call: TRBD2
clone_size: few
j_call: TRBJ2-7
v_call: TRBV28
cdr3_nt: TGTGCCAGCAGTATTAGCGGGCGGGCCTACGAGCAGTACTTC
cdr3_aa: CASSISGRAYEQYF

d_call: NA
clone_size: few
j_call: TRBJ2-6
v_call: TRBV10-3
cdr3_nt: TGTGCCATCAGCGCGTCCGGGACGGGTGCCTCTGGGGCCAACGTCCTGACTTTC
cdr3_aa: CAISASGTGASGANVLTF